One sample yielded the 27 T cell receptor beta chains listed below, sequenced in a study of cytomegalovirus exposure and HLA in healthy donors. Use of 60 Vbeta and 13 Jbeta primers characterized the PCR. Method: immunoSEQ multiplex PCR; TCRdb's copy keeps in-frame clones and lacks some. Of 85,000 to 130,000 clones in the sample, more than 65% were seen once. The specimen was PBMCs. These receptors all come from a woman aged 18-29 years in good health and CMV-seropositive.

The chain recombines TRBV30 with TRBJ2-3; 7 bases are shared with TRBD2. CDR3 length: 13 residues. V shed 0 bases and J 14 bases; nucleotides not matched to a gene: 11. Per the germline V gene, CDR1 is GTSNPN and CDR2 is SVGIG (reference sequence). The CDR3 DNA reads as TGTGCCTGGAGTGTACTGAGCGCGGGGGAGTCGTATTTT. Encoded protein: CAWSVLSAGESYF.

V gene TRBV11-1 combines with J gene TRBJ2-1, with unresolved D. The V gene lost 2 bases and the J gene lost 15 bases, with 14 bases spanning the gap. CDR3 size: 12 residues. Germline V gene lookup returns CDR1 SGHAT and CDR2 FQDESV (reference sequence). The CDR3 reads CASSLLADVVFF. The CDR3 DNA reads TGTGCCAGCAGCTTATTGGCAGATGTGGTGTTCTTC.

This rearrangement joins TRBV28 to TRBJ2-5, with 9 bases matching TRBD1. Per the germline V gene, CDR1 is MDHEN and CDR2 is SYDVKM. Trimming removed 4 bases from V and 5 bases from J; junction bases left unmatched: 8. The CDR3 has 15 amino acids. The CDR3 loop is CASSYPGQGGETQYF. CDR3 bases: TGTGCCAGCAGTTATCCGGGACAGGGTGGGGAGACCCAGTACTTC.

The V call is TRBV5-6, the J call TRBJ2-7; possibly TRBD2 for D (5 bases). Trimming took off 5 bases at V and 2 bases at J, with 17 bases between the two ends. The CDR3 runs to 15 residues. Per the germline V gene, CDR1 is SGHDT and CDR2 is YYEEEE. The CDR3 nucleotides are TGTGCCAGCAGTCCTGAGCGGAGAACCGCCTACGAGCAGTACTTC. Protein product: CASSPERRTAYEQYF.

The gene calls are TRBV15 and TRBJ2-3, with D possibly matching TRBD2 (6 bases). V dropped 6 bases and J dropped 6 bases, with 16 bases sitting between them. The CDR3 has 14 amino acids. The germline V gene has CDR1 LNHNV and CDR2 YYDKDF (reference sequence). In DNA, the CDR3 is TGTGCCACCAGTATTACGGGAGTCGGGGATACGCAGTATTTT. It translates to CATSITGVGDTQYF.

This rearrangement joins TRBV27 to TRBJ1-2; 7 nucleotides match TRBD1. The V gene end was trimmed by 5 bases and the J gene end by 8 bases; junction bases not matched to a gene: 11. Per germline, CDR1 MNHEY and CDR2 SMNVEV (reference sequence). The CDR3 is made up of 14 amino acids. The CDR3 DNA follows: TGTGCCAGCAGTAGTCCCGGGACAGCCAGCGGCTACACCTTC. Amino acids: CASSSPGTASGYTF.

CDR3 amino acids: CASSSTRLAGFTDTQYF. For the CDR3, the DNA is TGTGCCAGCAGCTCCACCCGACTAGCGGGGTTCACAGATACGCAGTATTTT. The rearrangement links TRBV7-2 to TRBJ2-3; 11 nucleotides line up with TRBD2. The trim removed 4 bases at V and 2 bases at J, leaving 8 bases unmatched. CDR3 size: 17 residues. CDR1 is SGHTA and CDR2 is FQGNSA in the germline V gene.

The chain carries TRBV9 and TRBJ1-4, with 7 bases lining up with TRBD1. The V gene end was trimmed by 0 bases and the J gene end by 7 bases; junction bases not matched to a gene: 6. The length of the CDR3 is 15 residues. Germline CDR1 reads SGDLS; CDR2 reads YYNGEE. Here the CDR3 reads CASSVEGGDREKLFF. The CDR3 DNA reads as TGTGCCAGCAGCGTAGAAGGGGGCGATCGTGAAAAACTGTTTTTT.

The J gene is TRBJ1-2, the V gene TRBV7-9; 7 nucleotides agree with TRBD1. From germline, CDR1 is SEHNR and CDR2 FQNEAQ (reference sequence). This CDR3 has 14 residues. Trimming removed 5 bases from V and 4 bases from J; junction bases left unmatched: 7. The CDR3 region has the DNA TGTGCCAGCAGCGTACCCACAGGGGCCTATGGCTACACCTTC. This codes for CASSVPTGAYGYTF.

The chain recombines TRBV11-3 with TRBJ2-5; D is perhaps TRBD2 (5 bases). V was trimmed by 3 bases and J by 9 bases, leaving 11 bases between them. The CDR3 extends over 12 amino acids. Germline CDR1 is SGHNT and CDR2 is YENEEA. The CDR3 DNA reads as TGTGCCAGCAGCTTCTCGGGGATGGCCCAGTACTTC. Its translation is CASSFSGMAQYF.

The chain couples TRBV6-1 to TRBJ2-3, with D possibly TRBD2 on 5 matching bases. V was trimmed by 6 bases and J by 6 bases, leaving 10 bases between them. The CDR3 extends over 12 amino acids. The germline CDR1 and CDR2 sequences are MNHNS and SASEGT. The CDR3 DNA reads TGTGCCAGCAGGGAACTAGGCGATACGCAGTATTTT. Residues: CASRELGDTQYF.

The rearrangement joins TRBV28 to TRBJ1-1; D gene unclear. Germline values: CDR1 MDHEN, CDR2 SYDVKM. This CDR3 has 16 residues. Trimming cost V 3 bases and J 8 bases, with 22 bases left between them. The CDR3 here is CASSLARYAGSTEAFF. CDR3 bases: TGTGCCAGCAGTTTGGCCCGCTATGCGGGTTCCACGGAAGCTTTCTTT.

This clone was found a few times. The rearrangement uses TRBV6-6 and TRBJ2-1; the D gene is possibly TRBD2 (5 bases). Trimming pared 7 bases from V and 8 bases from J, leaving 12 bases between. Germline loops: CDR1 MNHNY, CDR2 SVGAGI (reference sequence). CDR3 size: 12 residues. The CDR3 protein is CASTVGGDEQFF. CDR3 nucleotides: TGTGCCAGCACCGTCGGAGGTGATGAGCAGTTCTTC.

Here the CDR3 DNA reads TGCGCCAGCAGCTCACCGGACACCACTAGCACAGATACGCAGTATTTT. It codes for CASSSPDTTSTDTQYF. This chain connects TRBV5-1 to TRBJ2-3; D possibly corresponds to TRBD1 (5 bases). Trimming stripped 3 bases from V and 0 bases from J, with 14 bases between. Germline assignment: CDR1 SGHRS and CDR2 YFSETQ. The CDR3 length is 16 residues.

This sequence joins TRBV27 and TRBJ1-1; perhaps TRBD1 as D (5 bases). The CDR3 is made up of 11 amino acids. V was pared by 8 bases and J by 4 bases, with 8 bases between. CDR1 is MNHEY and CDR2 is SMNVEV in the germline V gene (reference sequence). In DNA, the CDR3 is TGTGCCAGCCACGGGGGCACTGAAGCTTTCTTT. Translating gives CASHGGTEAFF.

The chain is built from TRBV7-9 and TRBJ2-2, with TRBD2 as a possible D gene (5 bases). This CDR3 has 13 residues. Trimming took off 8 bases at V and 10 bases at J, with 17 bases between the two ends. Germline V gene sequence: CDR1 SEHNR, CDR2 FQNEAQ (reference sequence). The CDR3 DNA is TGTGCCAGCGTCCTTCAGGCGGGCCCGGAGCTGTTTTTT. Residues: CASVLQAGPELFF.

This clone has just one count. J is TRBJ2-1 and V is TRBV7-9, with TRBD2 identical over 9 bases. J lost 8 bases, V lost 1 base, and 9 bases had no gene match. Germline lookup yields CDR1 SEHNR and CDR2 FQNEAQ (reference sequence). The CDR3 runs 16 residues. The DNA of the CDR3 is TGTGCCAGCAGCTTAGATGGTGTAGCGGGAGTCGATGAGCAGTTCTTC. Residues: CASSLDGVAGVDEQFF.

The chain recombines TRBV10-3 with TRBJ2-5; maybe TRBD2 (6 bases). The ends were cut back, 11 bases at V and 3 bases at J, with 16 bases in the middle. CDR1 and CDR2 (germline): ENHRY, SYGVKD. The CDR3 contains 13 residues. CDR3 coding DNA: TGTGCCGGGCGGGGCGCCCCGAAAGAGACCCAGTACTTC. Protein: CAGRGAPKETQYF.

This clone was seen a handful of times. The gene calls are TRBV12-2 and TRBJ2-7; TRBD1, the D gene given by the table, was not confirmed from the DNA. TRBV12-2 is an annotated pseudogene. This CDR3 has 17 amino acids. The CDR3 DNA reads TGTGCAGCCCGGGACAGGGGAAGCCAGTTCTTTTCCTACGAGCAGTACTTC. Translation: CAARDRGSQFFSYEQYF.

This clone came up a few times. J is TRBJ2-1 and V is TRBV4-3; a possible D gene is TRBD2 (5 bases). V lost 0 bases and J 10 bases, leaving 10 bases between the germline ends. CDR1 LGHNA and CDR2 YSLEER come from the germline V gene. The CDR3 totals 13 residues. CDR3 bases: TGCGCCAGCAGCCAAGAGGGGAGAAGGGAGCAGTTCTTC. This encodes CASSQEGRREQFF.

There are a few counts of this clone. CDR3: CASMKPGGSYNEQFF. CDR3 bases: TGTGCCAGCATGAAACCAGGGGGCTCCTACAATGAGCAGTTCTTC. This chain uses TRBV7-9 with TRBJ2-1; 7 nucleotides align to TRBD1. From germline, CDR1 is SEHNR and CDR2 FQNEAQ (reference sequence). J gave up 0 bases and V 7 bases, and 6 bases lay outside the gene matches. This CDR3 contains 15 residues.

The chain links TRBV30 to TRBJ2-7, with 11 bases aligning to TRBD2. Germline loops: CDR1 GTSNPN, CDR2 SVGIG (reference sequence). This CDR3 comprises 13 residues. V lost 4 bases to trimming and J lost 6 bases; unmatched junction nucleotides: 5. The CDR3 DNA sequence: TGTGCCTGGAAGGTAGCGGGAGGGAGCGAGCAGTACTTC. The encoded protein is CAWKVAGGSEQYF.

The V gene is TRBV2, the J gene TRBJ2-2; 9 bases agree with TRBD1. This CDR3 has 15 amino acids. V lost 7 bases and J lost 5; bases outside the gene matches: 8. Germline V CDR1 and CDR2: SNHLY, FYNNEI. CDR3 in amino acids: CASNGQGIVTGELFF. DNA for the CDR3: TGTGCCAGCAATGGACAGGGGATTGTTACCGGGGAGCTGTTTTTT.

About this clone: Since a far larger clone is one base different, this is likely a read error. This chain links TRBV27 with TRBJ2-1; D remains ambiguous. V was trimmed by 6 bases and J by 4 bases, leaving 4 bases between them. Germline CDR1 MNHEY, CDR2 SMNVEV (reference sequence). CDR3 size: 11 residues. CDR3 sequence (DNA): TGTGCCAGCAGGGAGTACAATGAGCAGTTCTTC. Encoded protein: CASREYNEQFF.

The J gene is TRBJ2-7, the V gene TRBV9, with 7 bases aligning to TRBD2. Losses at the gene ends were 4 bases for V and 2 bases for J; bases not matched to a gene: 6. The germline V gene encodes CDR1 SGDLS and CDR2 YYNGEE. This CDR3 spans 14 amino acids. The CDR3 DNA sequence: TGTGCCAGCAGCCGGGGAGGGTTTCCCTACGAGCAGTACTTC. It yields the protein CASSRGGFPYEQYF. Variable domain in full (rest from reference TRBV9 and TRBJ2-7): DSGVTQTPKHLITATGQRVTLRCSPRSGDLSVYWYQQSLDQGLQFLIQYYNGEERAKGNILERFSAQQFPDLHSELNLSSLELGDSALYFCASSRGGFPYEQYFGPGTRLTVT.

In this sample, this clone turned up a few times. This rearrangement joins TRBV6-4 to TRBJ2-1, with 9 bases aligning to TRBD1. Germline trimming cut 5 bases from V and 3 bases from J; bases unmatched to any gene: 5. This CDR3 comprises 15 residues. Germline values: CDR1 MRHNA, CDR2 SNTAGT. The CDR3 DNA reads TGTGCCAGCAGTCCCCGGGACAGGGACTACAATGAGCAGTTCTTC. It yields the protein CASSPRDRDYNEQFF.

The chain employs TRBV27 and TRBJ2-3, with D tentatively TRBD2 (6 bases). The CDR3 extends over 15 amino acids. Germline CDR1 and CDR2: MNHEY and SMNVEV (reference sequence). Trimming stripped 5 bases from V and 0 bases from J, with 12 bases between. The chain's CDR3 is CASSIRLVSTDTQYF. The CDR3, as DNA: TGTGCCAGCAGTATCCGACTAGTTAGCACAGATACGCAGTATTTT.